This T cell receptor beta chain was found in a study of cytomegalovirus exposure and HLA in healthy donors. The CDR3 is 13 residues long. V was clipped by 0 bases and J by 10 bases, with 12 bases between them. The germline CDR1 and CDR2 sequences are LNHDA and SQIVND (reference sequence). The study ran its PCR with 60 Vbeta and 13 Jbeta primers. Some clones are missing from TCRdb's copy, which holds only in-frame ones; the method was immunoSEQ multiplex PCR. The sample gives about 130,000 clones, approximately 77% of which show up once; around 2% is in the top ten. This sequence was found in a man aged 30 to 39 in good health and CMV-seronegative. The rearrangement uses TRBV19 and TRBJ1-1, with D uncertain. The sample taken for sequencing was PBMCs. This CDR3 is CASSIDRLMTAFF. The DNA for the CDR3 is TGTGCCAGTAGTATAGACAGGCTGATGACAGCTTTCTTT.